These 25 T cell receptor beta chains share one sample of origin, sequenced in a study of technical replicates of blood from a few donors. Using immunoSEQ multiplex PCR, the repertoire was profiled, and TCRdb retains in-frame clones only, with some absent. Found here are around 89,000 clones, 90% to 95% of them singletons; the top ten hold around 0.22%. The sample taken for sequencing was T cells isolated from PBMCs. Receptor source: a human donor in good health.

The chain is built from TRBV15 and TRBJ2-1, with 8 bases that match TRBD1. In germline, CDR1 is LNHNV, CDR2 YYDKDF (reference sequence). This CDR3 contains 19 residues. V lost 4 bases, J lost 0 bases, and 14 bases stayed unmatched. The CDR3 is CATSNPEPTGETSYNEQFF. In DNA, the CDR3 is TGTGCCACCAGCAACCCAGAACCGACAGGGGAAACCTCCTACAATGAGCAGTTCTTC.

The CDR3 loop reads CASSILTGPYTF. CDR3 nucleotides: TGTGCCAGCAGTATTCTGACAGGGCCCTACACCTTC. The chain employs TRBV21-1 and TRBJ1-2; TRBD1 is the table's D call and was not checked against the DNA. TRBV21-1 is a recognized pseudogene. The CDR3 has 12 amino acids.

The CDR3 DNA follows: TGTGCCAGCAGCCTCAGAGGAGCGGGAGGGCCGGGTAATGAGCAGTTCTTC. The encoded protein is CASSLRGAGGPGNEQFF. The chain links TRBV4-2 to TRBJ2-1, with 10 bases fitting TRBD2. Unmatched junction bases numbered 13, after V lost 4 bases and J lost 7 bases. The germline V gene has CDR1 LGHNA and CDR2 YNFKEQ. CDR3 size: 17 residues.

This rearrangement joins TRBV5-1 to TRBJ2-1; 13 positions match TRBD2. CDR3 length: 16 residues. Per the germline V gene, CDR1 is SGHRS and CDR2 is YFSETQ. V shed 4 bases, J shed 4 bases, and the junction held 5 bases outside the gene matches. CDR3 sequence (DNA): TGCGCCAGCAGCGCGGGACTAGCGGGGATATACAATGAGCAGTTCTTC. The encoded protein is CASSAGLAGIYNEQFF.

The chain uses TRBV9 and TRBJ2-3, with D unresolved. The V gene's germline CDR1 is SGDLS and CDR2 YYNGEE. The CDR3 spans 16 residues. The ends were cut back, 0 bases at V and 1 base at J, with 12 bases in the middle. CDR3 protein: CASSVGTTPRTDTQYF. CDR3 DNA: TGTGCCAGCAGCGTAGGTACGACACCCCGCACAGATACGCAGTATTTT.

The chain is built from TRBV7-3 and TRBJ2-5, with D tentatively TRBD1 (5 bases). The V and J ends lost 6 bases and 3 bases respectively, with 23 bases between them. Germline CDR1 SGHTA, CDR2 FQGTGA. The CDR3 has 17 residues. CDR3 DNA sequence: TGTGCCAGCAGGAATTTGACGGACACCAAACAGAAAGAGACCCAGTACTTC. This encodes CASRNLTDTKQKETQYF.

The CDR3 loop is CASSLAAGPLTTDTQYF. CDR3 DNA sequence: TGTGCCAGCAGTCTTGCGGCAGGGCCCCTTACCACAGATACGCAGTATTTT. V is TRBV28 and J is TRBJ2-3; D possibly corresponds to TRBD1 (5 bases). The germline V and J ends were trimmed by 5 bases and 2 bases, with 20 bases remaining between them. The CDR3 loop spans 17 amino acids. Looked up from germline, CDR1 is MDHEN and CDR2 is SYDVKM.

V usage is TRBV9 and J usage is TRBJ2-3; 7 bases agree with TRBD2. From germline, CDR1 is SGDLS and CDR2 YYNGEE. V lost 3 bases and J lost 14; bases outside the gene matches: 3. The CDR3 extends over 10 amino acids. The DNA of the CDR3 is TGTGCCAGCAGCGGAGCGGGGTTGTATTTT. It specifies CASSGAGLYF.

The V gene is TRBV11-2, the J gene TRBJ1-2; D perhaps matches TRBD1 (5 bases). V was cut by 2 bases and J by 7 bases, with 14 bases left in between. Germline loops: CDR1 SGHAT, CDR2 FQNNGV. The CDR3 runs 14 residues. The CDR3 reads CASSLNGRDFGYTF. The CDR3 nucleotides read TGTGCCAGCAGCTTAAACGGCAGGGATTTTGGCTACACCTTC.

The V gene is TRBV14, the J gene TRBJ2-5; D might be TRBD2 (6 bases). CDR3 length: 16 residues. Trimming removed 1 base from V and 3 bases from J, with 15 bases in between. Germline V gene lookup returns CDR1 SGHDN and CDR2 FVKESK. The CDR3, as DNA: TGTGCCAGCAGCCAAGTGGCGGGGTATCGTGAAGAGACCCAGTACTTC. Translated: CASSQVAGYREETQYF.

The chain joins TRBV6-5 to TRBJ1-2, with D perhaps matching TRBD1 (6 bases). This CDR3 is 15 amino acids long. CDR1 and CDR2 from the germline V gene are MNHEY and SVGAGI. Trimming stripped 5 bases from V and 6 bases from J, with 19 bases between. The CDR3 sequence: CASSPSDPGVNGYTF. For the CDR3, the DNA is TGTGCCAGCAGTCCTTCAGACCCAGGGGTAAATGGCTACACCTTC.

The genes are TRBV7-3 and TRBJ2-3, with D hard to call. The CDR3 totals 14 residues. Germline CDR1 is SGHTA and CDR2 is FQGTGA. Between the trimmed V and J ends, which lost 0 bases and 5 bases, there was a span of 9 bases. CDR3 region: CASSLTSPGDTQYF. CDR3 nucleotides: TGTGCCAGCAGCTTAACGTCCCCCGGAGATACGCAGTATTTT.

This clone was seen only once. The CDR3: CASHAGDSYGYTF. CDR3 DNA sequence: TGTGCCAGCCACGCAGGGGATAGCTATGGCTACACCTTC. The chain combines TRBV28 with TRBJ1-2; TRBD1 is a possible D gene (6 bases). The CDR3 totals 13 residues. Germline-derived CDR1 and CDR2 are MDHEN and SYDVKM. V lost 8 bases to trimming and J lost 4 bases, with 14 bases between them.

The chain has TRBV19 and TRBJ1-5, with D uncertain. CDR3 length: 13 residues. V was shortened by 7 bases and J by 0 bases, with 7 bases between the two germline ends. Germline V lookup: CDR1 LNHDA, CDR2 SQIVND (reference sequence). This chain's CDR3 is CASKVSSNQPQHF. CDR3 coding DNA: TGTGCCAGTAAAGTCAGTAGCAATCAGCCCCAGCATTTT. Using reference TRBV19 and TRBJ1-5 for the parts outside the CDR3, the full variable domain is DGGITQSPKYLFRKEGQNVTLSCEQNLNHDAMYWYRQDPGQGLRLIYYSQIVNDFQKGDIAEGYSVSREKKESFPLTVTSAQKNPTAFYLCASKVSSNQPQHFGDGTRLSIL.

The V gene is TRBV10-2, the J gene TRBJ2-7; perhaps TRBD1 as D (6 bases). Per the germline V gene, CDR1 is WSHSY and CDR2 is SAAADI. The germline V and J ends were trimmed by 4 bases and 3 bases, with 13 bases remaining between them. This CDR3 region has 14 residues. The CDR3 DNA reads as TGCGCCAGCAGTGGTCCCGGGACAAACTACGAGCAGTACTTC. Its translation: CASSGPGTNYEQYF.

This clone was observed once. CDR3 DNA: TGCGCCAGCAGCCACCCCGGGGGAGGGATCACCGGGGAGCTGTTTTTT. It encodes CASSHPGGGITGELFF. The rearrangement links TRBV4-1 to TRBJ2-2; 7 positions match TRBD2. Looked up from germline, CDR1 is MGHRA and CDR2 is YSYEKL. V trimming: 3 bases; J trimming: 4 bases; junction bases outside the gene matches: 8. The CDR3 is 16 residues long.

J is TRBJ1-5 and V is TRBV6-1; D is unclear. The CDR3 sequence is 13 residues long. Germline loops: CDR1 MNHNS, CDR2 SASEGT. Between the trimmed V and J ends, which lost 3 bases and 4 bases, there was a span of 7 bases. CDR3: CASSETGNQPQHF. CDR3 coding DNA: TGTGCCAGCAGTGAGACCGGGAATCAGCCCCAGCATTTT.

This clone was recorded once. V usage is TRBV9 and J usage is TRBJ2-7, with 11 bases aligning to TRBD2. CDR1 is SGDLS and CDR2 is YYNGEE in the germline V gene. The ends lost 4 bases at V and 2 bases at J; junction bases unmatched: 5. CDR3 length equals 15 residues. The CDR3 reads CASSPGTSGPYEQYF. The CDR3 DNA sequence: TGTGCCAGCAGCCCGGGGACTAGCGGCCCCTACGAGCAGTACTTC.

This rearrangement joins TRBV7-2 to TRBJ2-7, with 7 nucleotides matching TRBD1. This CDR3 has 15 residues. Germline-derived CDR1 and CDR2 are SGHTA and FQGNSA. The trim removed 4 bases at V and 7 bases at J, leaving 13 bases unmatched. The CDR3, as DNA: TGTGCCAGCAGCTCCCCCTACAGGGGCTTAAGGGAGCAGTACTTC. Residues: CASSSPYRGLREQYF. The complete variable domain, with remaining parts taken from reference TRBV7-2 and TRBJ2-7, reads GAGVSQSPSNKVTEKGKDVELRCDPISGHTALYWYRQSLGQGLEFLIYFQGNSAPDKSGLPSDRFSAERTGGSVSTLTIQRTQQEDSAVYLCASSSPYRGLREQYFGPGTRLTVT.

This sequence joins TRBV5-1 and TRBJ2-7, with D possibly being TRBD2 (5 bases). Germline loops: CDR1 SGHRS, CDR2 YFSETQ. Deletions cut 2 bases from V and 5 bases from J, with 17 bases between. The CDR3 covers 15 residues. CDR3 in amino acids: CASSLWRGLQHEQYF. The CDR3 DNA sequence: TGCGCCAGCAGCTTATGGAGAGGGCTGCAGCACGAGCAGTACTTC. Variable domain in full (rest from reference TRBV5-1 and TRBJ2-7): KAGVTQTPRYLIKTRGQQVTLSCSPISGHRSVSWYQQTPGQGLQFLFEYFSETQRNKGNFPGRFSGRQFSNSRSEMNVSTLELGDSALYLCASSLWRGLQHEQYFGPGTRLTVT.

The gene calls are TRBV27 and TRBJ1-1, with D hard to call. The length of the CDR3 is 15 residues. Germline V gene data show CDR1 as MNHEY and CDR2 as SMNVEV (reference sequence). The V gene lost 0 bases and the J gene lost 4 bases, with 12 bases spanning the gap. The CDR3 here is CASSLSVGVGTEAFF. The CDR3 nucleotides are TGTGCCAGCAGTTTATCGGTCGGGGTGGGCACTGAAGCTTTCTTT.

The V call is TRBV6-6, the J call TRBJ1-5, with 8 bases that match TRBD1. The trim removed 4 bases at V and 0 bases at J, leaving 5 bases unmatched. Per germline, CDR1 MNHNY and CDR2 SVGAGI (reference sequence). The CDR3 sequence is 16 residues long. In nucleotides, the CDR3 is TGTGCCAGCAGTTCCAGGGGGCTGAATAGCAATCAGCCCCAGCATTTT. It translates to CASSSRGLNSNQPQHF.

This clone was seen once. The chain recombines TRBV11-3 with TRBJ2-3; D might be TRBD2 (6 bases). This CDR3 is built from 15 residues. With 5 bases removed from V and 2 bases from J, the gap between germline ends came to 14 bases. CDR1 SGHNT and CDR2 YENEEA come from the germline V gene. CDR3 sequence reads: CASSRLAGPTDTQYF. The CDR3 DNA is TGTGCCAGCAGCCGCCTGGCGGGACCCACAGATACGCAGTATTTT.

This rearrangement joins TRBV28 to TRBJ1-5, with a tentative D call TRBD1 (6 bases). The CDR3 sequence is 17 residues long. CDR1 and CDR2 from the germline V gene are MDHEN and SYDVKM. Trimming removed 5 bases at V and 7 bases at J, with 24 bases between. This CDR3 is CASSPNWVTGRRQPQHF. DNA for the CDR3: TGTGCCAGCAGTCCGAATTGGGTGACAGGACGAAGGCAGCCCCAGCATTTT.

V and J are TRBV30 and TRBJ2-5; 8 bases are shared with TRBD1. Germline assignment: CDR1 GTSNPN and CDR2 SVGIG (reference sequence). Trimming took 1 base from V and 3 from J; bases not matched to a gene: 4. The CDR3 has 14 amino acids. CDR3 protein: CAWSGGTGKETQYF. CDR3 coding DNA: TGTGCCTGGAGTGGGGGGACAGGAAAAGAGACCCAGTACTTC.